This T cell receptor (beta chain) was identified in a study of T cells after yellow fever vaccination. Study-level results: The CD4 compartment and the CD8 compartment contained a small share of clonotypes in common. Abundant bulk-derived clonotypes could contaminate FACS-sorted repertoires.

As to this clonotype: Antigen unknown.

TCRdb analysed the 5' RACE reads with MiXCR anew, one entry per CDR3 protein. The top ten hold approximately 15% of the sample, which has 300,000 to 400,000 distinct CDR3 sequences, under 7.5% seen once. CDR1 is LGHNA, CDR2 YSLEER, per germline. V lost 0 bases to trimming and J lost 2 bases, with 5 bases between them. This CDR3 spans 14 amino acids. The clonotype was recovered from a man under 40 who received the YFV17D yellow fever vaccine. The chain recombines TRBV4-3 with TRBJ1-5; D call uncertain. Sequenced here: PBMCs, sampled 5 days after the yellow fever booster vaccination. The CDR3 loop reads CASSQDFRNQPQHF. CDR3 sequence (DNA): TGCGCCAGCAGCCAAGATTTCCGCAATCAGCCCCAGCATTTT.